This TCR beta chain was recorded in a study of T cells after yellow fever vaccination. The study made its TCR cDNA through 5'RACE template switching. That step introduced a universal primer site along with UMIs. A single record per CDR3 protein comes from TCRdb applying MiXCR to the 5' RACE reads. The table records roughly 150,000 distinct CDR3 sequences, under 7.5% of them present only once. This CDR3 comprises 10 residues. The V gene's germline CDR1 is DFQATT and CDR2 SNEGSKA (reference sequence). Trimming left V 7 bases short and J 8 bases short, with 11 bases between. The material was CD4+ T cells sorted from PBMCs, obtained about 5 days after the first yellow fever vaccination. This receptor was identified in a man aged 18 to 30 who received the YFV17D yellow fever vaccine. The chain carries TRBV20-1 and TRBJ1-1, with D unclear. The CDR3 reads CSVPPPEAFF. For the CDR3, the DNA is TGCAGTGTACCGCCACCAGAAGCTTTCTTT.